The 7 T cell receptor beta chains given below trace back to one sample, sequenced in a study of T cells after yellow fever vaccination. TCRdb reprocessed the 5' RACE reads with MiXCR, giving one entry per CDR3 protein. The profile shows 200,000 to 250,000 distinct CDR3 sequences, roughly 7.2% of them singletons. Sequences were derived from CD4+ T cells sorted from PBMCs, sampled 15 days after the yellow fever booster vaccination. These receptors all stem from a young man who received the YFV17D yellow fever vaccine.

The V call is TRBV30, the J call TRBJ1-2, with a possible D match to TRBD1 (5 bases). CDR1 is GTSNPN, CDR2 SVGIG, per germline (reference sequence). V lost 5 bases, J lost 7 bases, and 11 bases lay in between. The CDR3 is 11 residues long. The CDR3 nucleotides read TGTGCCTGGGGGGGACCCCTTGGCTACACCTTC. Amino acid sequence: CAWGGPLGYTF.

The CDR3 reads CSASGLLGGLGEQFF. The DNA for the CDR3 is TGCAGTGCTAGTGGTTTGTTAGGGGGCCTTGGTGAGCAGTTCTTC. The chain is built from TRBV20-1 and TRBJ2-1; 7 bases are shared with TRBD1. This CDR3 comprises 15 residues. With 3 bases clipped from V and 9 bases from J, the junction kept 14 bases outside the gene matches. CDR1 and CDR2 from the germline V gene are DFQATT and SNEGSKA (reference sequence).

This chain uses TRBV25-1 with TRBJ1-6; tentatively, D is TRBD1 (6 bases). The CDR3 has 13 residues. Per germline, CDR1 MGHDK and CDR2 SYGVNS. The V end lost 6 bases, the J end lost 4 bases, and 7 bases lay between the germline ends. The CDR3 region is CASRDSYNSPLHF. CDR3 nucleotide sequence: TGTGCCAGCAGGGACAGTTATAATTCACCCCTCCACTTT.

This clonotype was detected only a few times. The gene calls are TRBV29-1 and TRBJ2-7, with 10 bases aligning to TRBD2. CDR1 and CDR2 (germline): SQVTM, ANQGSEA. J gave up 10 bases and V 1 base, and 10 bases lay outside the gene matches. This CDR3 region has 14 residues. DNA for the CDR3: TGCAGCGTTGAAGGGCTAGCGGGAGCTGGCGATCAGTACTTC. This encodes CSVEGLAGAGDQYF.

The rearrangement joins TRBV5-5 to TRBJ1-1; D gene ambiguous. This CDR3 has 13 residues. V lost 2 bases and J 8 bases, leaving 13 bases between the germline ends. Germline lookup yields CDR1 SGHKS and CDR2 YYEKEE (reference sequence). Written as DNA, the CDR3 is TGTGCCAGCAGCTTCGATTCTCCTTTGGAAGCTTTCTTT. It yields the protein CASSFDSPLEAFF.

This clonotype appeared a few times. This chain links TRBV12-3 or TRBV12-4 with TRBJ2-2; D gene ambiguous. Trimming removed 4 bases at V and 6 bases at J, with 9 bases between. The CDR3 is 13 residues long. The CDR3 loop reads CASSSMFPGELFF. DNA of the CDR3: TGTGCCAGCAGTTCTATGTTCCCCGGGGAGCTGTTTTTT.

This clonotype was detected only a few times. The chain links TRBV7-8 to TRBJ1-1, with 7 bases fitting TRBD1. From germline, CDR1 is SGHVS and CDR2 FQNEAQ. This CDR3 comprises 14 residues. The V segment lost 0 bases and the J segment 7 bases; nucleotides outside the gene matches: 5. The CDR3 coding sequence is TGTGCCAGCAGCTTAGCGACAGGGCTAGGTGAAGCTTTCTTT. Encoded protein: CASSLATGLGEAFF.